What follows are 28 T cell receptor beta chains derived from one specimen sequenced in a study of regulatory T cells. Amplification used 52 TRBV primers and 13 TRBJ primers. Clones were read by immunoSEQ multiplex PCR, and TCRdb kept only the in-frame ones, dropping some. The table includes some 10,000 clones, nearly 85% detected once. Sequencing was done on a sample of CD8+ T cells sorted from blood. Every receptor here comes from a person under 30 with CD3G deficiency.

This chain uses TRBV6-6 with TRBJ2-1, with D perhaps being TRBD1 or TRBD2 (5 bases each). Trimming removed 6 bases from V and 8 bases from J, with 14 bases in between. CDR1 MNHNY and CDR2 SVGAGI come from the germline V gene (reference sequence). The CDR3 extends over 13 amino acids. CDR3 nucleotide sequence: TGTGCCAGCAGGACCCGTGGGGACCATGAGCAGTTCTTC. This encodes CASRTRGDHEQFF.

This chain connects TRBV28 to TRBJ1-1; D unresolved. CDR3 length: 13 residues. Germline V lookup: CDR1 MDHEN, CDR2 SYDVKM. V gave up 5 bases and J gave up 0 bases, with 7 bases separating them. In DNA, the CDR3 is TGTGCCAGCAGTCTGGGGTTGAACACTGAAGCTTTCTTT. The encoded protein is CASSLGLNTEAFF. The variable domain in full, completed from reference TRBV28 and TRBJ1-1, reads DVKVTQSSRYLVKRTGEKVFLECVQDMDHENMFWYRQDPGLGLRLIYFSYDVKMKEKGDIPEGYSVSREKKERFSLILESASTNQTSMYLCASSLGLNTEAFFGQGTRLTVV.

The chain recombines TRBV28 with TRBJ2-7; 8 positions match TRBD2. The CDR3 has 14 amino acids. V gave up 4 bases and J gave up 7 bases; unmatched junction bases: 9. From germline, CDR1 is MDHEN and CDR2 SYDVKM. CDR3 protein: CASSSPLAVGEQYF. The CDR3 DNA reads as TGTGCCAGCAGTTCCCCACTAGCGGTGGGGGAGCAGTACTTC.

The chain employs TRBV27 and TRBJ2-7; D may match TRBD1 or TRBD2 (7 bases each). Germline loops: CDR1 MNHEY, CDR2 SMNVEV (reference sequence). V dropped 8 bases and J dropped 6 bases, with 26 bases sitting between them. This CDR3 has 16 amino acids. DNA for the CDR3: TGTGCCAGCGGAATACCAACAGGGGAAGGACTAGGCGAGCAGTACTTC. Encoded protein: CASGIPTGEGLGEQYF.

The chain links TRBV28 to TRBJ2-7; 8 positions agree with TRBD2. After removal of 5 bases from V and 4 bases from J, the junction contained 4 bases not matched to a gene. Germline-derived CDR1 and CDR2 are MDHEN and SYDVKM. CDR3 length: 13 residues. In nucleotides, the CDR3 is TGTGCCAGCAGTCCTGGGACTAGGTACGAGCAGTACTTC. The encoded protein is CASSPGTRYEQYF. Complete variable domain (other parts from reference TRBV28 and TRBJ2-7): DVKVTQSSRYLVKRTGEKVFLECVQDMDHENMFWYRQDPGLGLRLIYFSYDVKMKEKGDIPEGYSVSREKKERFSLILESASTNQTSMYLCASSPGTRYEQYFGPGTRLTVT.

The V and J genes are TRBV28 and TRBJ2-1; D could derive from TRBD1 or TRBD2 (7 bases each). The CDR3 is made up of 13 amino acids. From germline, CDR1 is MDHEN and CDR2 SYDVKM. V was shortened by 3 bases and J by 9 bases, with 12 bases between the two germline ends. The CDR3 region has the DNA TGTGCCAGCAGTTTCAGGGGGGGGATTGAGCAGTTCTTC. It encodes CASSFRGGIEQFF.

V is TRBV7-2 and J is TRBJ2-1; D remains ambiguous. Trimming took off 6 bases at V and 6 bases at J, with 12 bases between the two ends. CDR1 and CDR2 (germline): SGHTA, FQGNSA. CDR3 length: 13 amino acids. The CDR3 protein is CASRGSQANEQFF. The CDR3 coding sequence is TGTGCCAGCAGGGGCTCCCAGGCCAATGAGCAGTTCTTC.

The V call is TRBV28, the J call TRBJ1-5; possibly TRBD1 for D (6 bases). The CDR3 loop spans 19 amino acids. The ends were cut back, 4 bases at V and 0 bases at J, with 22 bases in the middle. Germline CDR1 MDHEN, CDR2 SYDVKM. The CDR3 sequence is CASSSLGRDKIYSNQPQHF. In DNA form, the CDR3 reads TGTGCCAGCAGTTCTCTCGGGCGGGACAAGATATATAGCAATCAGCCCCAGCATTTT.

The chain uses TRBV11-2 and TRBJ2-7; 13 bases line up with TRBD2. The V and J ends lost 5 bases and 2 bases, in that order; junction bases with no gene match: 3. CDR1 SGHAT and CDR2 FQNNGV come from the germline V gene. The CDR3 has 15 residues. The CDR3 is CASSQGLAGAYEQYF. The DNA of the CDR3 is TGTGCCAGCAGCCAAGGACTAGCGGGGGCCTACGAGCAGTACTTC.

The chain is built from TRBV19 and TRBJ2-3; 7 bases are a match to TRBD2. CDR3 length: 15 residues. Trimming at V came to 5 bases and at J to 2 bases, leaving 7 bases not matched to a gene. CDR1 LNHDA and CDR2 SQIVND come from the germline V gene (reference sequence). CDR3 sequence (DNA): TGTGCCAGTAGTTTGACTAGCACCGACACAGATACGCAGTATTTT. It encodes CASSLTSTDTDTQYF.

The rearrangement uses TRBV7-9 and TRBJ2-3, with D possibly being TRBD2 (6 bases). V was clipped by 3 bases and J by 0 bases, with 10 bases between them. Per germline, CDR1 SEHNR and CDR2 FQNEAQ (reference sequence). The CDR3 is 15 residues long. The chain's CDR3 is CASSLAAGSTDTQYF. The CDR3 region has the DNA TGTGCCAGCAGCTTGGCGGCGGGGAGCACAGATACGCAGTATTTT.

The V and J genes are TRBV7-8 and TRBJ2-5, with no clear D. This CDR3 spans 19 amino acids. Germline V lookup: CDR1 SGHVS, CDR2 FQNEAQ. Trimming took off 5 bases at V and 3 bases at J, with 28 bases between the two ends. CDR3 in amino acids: CASSLNPPGHQPEKETQYF. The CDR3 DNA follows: TGTGCCAGCAGCCTGAATCCACCGGGTCACCAACCCGAAAAAGAGACCCAGTACTTC. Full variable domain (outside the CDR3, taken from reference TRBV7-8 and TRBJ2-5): GAGVSQSPRYKVAKRGQDVALRCDPISGHVSLFWYQQALGQGPEFLTYFQNEAQLDKSGLPSDRFFAERPEGSVSTLKIQRTQQEDSAVYLCASSLNPPGHQPEKETQYFGPGTRLLVL.

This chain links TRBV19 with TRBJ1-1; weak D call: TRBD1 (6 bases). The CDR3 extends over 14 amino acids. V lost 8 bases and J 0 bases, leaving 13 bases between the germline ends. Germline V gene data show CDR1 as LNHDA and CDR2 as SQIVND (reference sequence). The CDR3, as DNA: TGTGCCAGTGATTCCGGGGGGCTGAACACTGAAGCTTTCTTT. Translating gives CASDSGGLNTEAFF.

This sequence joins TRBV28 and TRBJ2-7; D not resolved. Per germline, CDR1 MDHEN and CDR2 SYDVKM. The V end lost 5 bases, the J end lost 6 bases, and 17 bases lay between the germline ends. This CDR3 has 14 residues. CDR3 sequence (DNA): TGTGCCAGCAGTCTACGTTCACTGGTTGCCGAGCAGTACTTC. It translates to CASSLRSLVAEQYF.

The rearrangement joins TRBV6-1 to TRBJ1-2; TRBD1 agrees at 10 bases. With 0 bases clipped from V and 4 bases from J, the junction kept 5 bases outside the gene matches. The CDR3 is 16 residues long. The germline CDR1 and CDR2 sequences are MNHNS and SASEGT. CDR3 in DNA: TGTGCCAGCAGTGAAGCGGGACAGGGGAATTCCTATGGCTACACCTTC. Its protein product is CASSEAGQGNSYGYTF.

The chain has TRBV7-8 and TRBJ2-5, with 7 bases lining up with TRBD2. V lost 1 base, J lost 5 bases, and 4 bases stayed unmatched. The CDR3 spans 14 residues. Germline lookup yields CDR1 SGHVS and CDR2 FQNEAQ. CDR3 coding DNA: TGTGCCAGCAGCTTAGGCGGGGGACGGGAGACCCAGTACTTC. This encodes CASSLGGGRETQYF.

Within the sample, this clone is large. CDR3 coding DNA: TGTGCCAGCGGGGGGACAGGGGATACCTACGAGCAGTACTTC. Translated: CASGGTGDTYEQYF. The chain recombines TRBV6-1 with TRBJ2-7; TRBD1 matches at 10 bases. From germline, CDR1 is MNHNS and CDR2 SASEGT. This CDR3 is built from 14 residues. Trimming removed 8 bases from V and 2 bases from J; junction bases left unmatched: 6.

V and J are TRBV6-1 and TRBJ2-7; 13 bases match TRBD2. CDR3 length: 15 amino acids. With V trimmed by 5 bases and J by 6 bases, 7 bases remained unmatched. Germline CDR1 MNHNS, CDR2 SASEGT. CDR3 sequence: CASSLRLAGGGEQYF. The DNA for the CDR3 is TGTGCCAGCAGTTTACGACTAGCGGGAGGCGGCGAGCAGTACTTC.

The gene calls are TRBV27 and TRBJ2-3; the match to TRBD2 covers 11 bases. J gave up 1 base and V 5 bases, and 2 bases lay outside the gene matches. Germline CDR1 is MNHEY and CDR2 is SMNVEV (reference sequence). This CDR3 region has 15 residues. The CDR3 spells CASSPGLAGTDTQYF. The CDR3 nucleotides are TGTGCCAGCAGTCCGGGACTAGCGGGCACAGATACGCAGTATTTT.

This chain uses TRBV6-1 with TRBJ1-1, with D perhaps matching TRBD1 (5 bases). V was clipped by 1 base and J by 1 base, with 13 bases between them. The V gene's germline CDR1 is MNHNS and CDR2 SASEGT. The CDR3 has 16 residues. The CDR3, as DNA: TGTGCCAGCAGTGAAGGGCGAGTCAGGGCGAACACTGAAGCTTTCTTT. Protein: CASSEGRVRANTEAFF.

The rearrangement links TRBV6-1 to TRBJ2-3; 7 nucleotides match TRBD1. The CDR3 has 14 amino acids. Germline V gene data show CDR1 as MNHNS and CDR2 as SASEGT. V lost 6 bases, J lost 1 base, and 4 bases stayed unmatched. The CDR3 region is CASSQGVGTDTQYF. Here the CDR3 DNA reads TGTGCCAGCAGCCAGGGGGTAGGCACAGATACGCAGTATTTT.

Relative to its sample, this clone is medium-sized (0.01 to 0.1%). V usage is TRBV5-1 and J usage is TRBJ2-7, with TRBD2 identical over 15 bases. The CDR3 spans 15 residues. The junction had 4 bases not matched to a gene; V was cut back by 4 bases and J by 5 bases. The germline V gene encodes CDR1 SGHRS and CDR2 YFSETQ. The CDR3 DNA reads TGCGCCAGCAGCCAGGGGACTAGCGGGAGGAACGAGCAGTACTTC. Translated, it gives CASSQGTSGRNEQYF.

The CDR3: CASSMVHTGELFF. CDR3 in DNA: TGTGCCAGTAGTATGGTCCACACCGGGGAGCTGTTTTTT. The rearrangement uses TRBV19 and TRBJ2-2; D ambiguous. V was trimmed by 3 bases and J by 3 bases, leaving 5 bases between them. The length of the CDR3 is 13 residues. Per the germline V gene, CDR1 is LNHDA and CDR2 is SQIVND (reference sequence).

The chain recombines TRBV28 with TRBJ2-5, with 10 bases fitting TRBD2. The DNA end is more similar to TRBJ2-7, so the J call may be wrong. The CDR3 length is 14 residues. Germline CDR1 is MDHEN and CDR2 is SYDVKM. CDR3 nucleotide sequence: TGTGCCAGCACTCGGACTAGCGGCTCCTACGAGCAGTACTTC. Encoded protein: CASTRTSGSYEQYF.

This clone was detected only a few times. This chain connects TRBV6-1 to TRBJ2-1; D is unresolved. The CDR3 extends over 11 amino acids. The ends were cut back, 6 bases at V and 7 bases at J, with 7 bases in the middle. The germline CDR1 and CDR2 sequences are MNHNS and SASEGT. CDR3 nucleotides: TGTGCCAGCAGCTTTACTAATGAGCAGTTCTTC. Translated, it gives CASSFTNEQFF.

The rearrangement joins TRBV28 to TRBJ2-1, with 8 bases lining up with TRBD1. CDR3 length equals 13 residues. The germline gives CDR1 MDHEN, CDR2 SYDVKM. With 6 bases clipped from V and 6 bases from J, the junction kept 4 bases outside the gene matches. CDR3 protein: CASSYGQGNEQFF. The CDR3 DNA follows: TGTGCCAGCAGCTATGGACAGGGCAATGAGCAGTTCTTC.

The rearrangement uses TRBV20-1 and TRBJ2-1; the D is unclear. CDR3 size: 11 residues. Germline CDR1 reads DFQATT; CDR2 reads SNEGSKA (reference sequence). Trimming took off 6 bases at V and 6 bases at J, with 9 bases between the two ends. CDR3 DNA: TGCAGTGCCGAAGTGGGCAATGAGCAGTTCTTC. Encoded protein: CSAEVGNEQFF.

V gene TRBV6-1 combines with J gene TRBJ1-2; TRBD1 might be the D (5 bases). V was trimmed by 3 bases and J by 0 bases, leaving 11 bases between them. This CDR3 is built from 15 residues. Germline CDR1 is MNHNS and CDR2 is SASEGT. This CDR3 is CASSDHRRTNYGYTF. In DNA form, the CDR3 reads TGTGCCAGCAGTGATCACAGGCGAACTAACTATGGCTACACCTTC.